The table lists the clone carrying this T cell receptor beta chain with a few counts. What it recognizes is unknown. Documented time point: patch test 3, about 24 weeks after DPC sensitization. Treatment defined: therapeutic diphenylcyclopropenone sensitization with weekly scalp DPC. It was unfractionated whole blood from which total RNA was extracted. Samples of blood were obtained prior to the application of each patch test. TCRdb recomputed calls from the RACE reads with MiXCR, one row per CDR3 protein. The sample yields tens of thousands of distinct CDR3 sequences, 8% to 9.5% seen once. The data originate from a study of human T cells and chemical hapten exposure. Study background: Recorded diagnoses among the mostly female patients were alopecia areata, totalis or universalis.

Trimming removed 5 bases from V and 4 bases from J, with 11 bases in between. This CDR3 contains 14 residues. Germline V lookup: CDR1 SEHNR, CDR2 FQNEAQ (reference sequence). Study-wide results and caveats: With regard to DPC sensitization, TCRs above 1 in 1000 frequency did not change. It should be noted that donors had alopecia, so their immune response may differ from healthy people's.

The chain uses TRBV7-9 and TRBJ2-2; D is undetermined. The specimen was whole blood, collected in connection with sensitization to the hapten diphenylcyclopropenone (DPC). The sequence came from a man between 50 and 59 years old with alopecia areata. Some clones in this sample may be carry-over from other donors' samples. CDR3 protein: CASSHRTFTGELFF. As DNA, the CDR3 is TGTGCCAGCAGCCATCGGACGTTCACCGGGGAGCTGTTTTTT. The full variable domain, its missing parts supplied by reference TRBV7-9 and TRBJ2-2, is DTGVSQNPRHKITKRGQNVTFRCDPISEHNRLYWYRQTLGQGPEFLTYFQNEAQLEKSRLLSDRFSAERPKGSFSTLEIQRTEQGDSAMYLCASSHRTFTGELFFGEGSRLTVL.